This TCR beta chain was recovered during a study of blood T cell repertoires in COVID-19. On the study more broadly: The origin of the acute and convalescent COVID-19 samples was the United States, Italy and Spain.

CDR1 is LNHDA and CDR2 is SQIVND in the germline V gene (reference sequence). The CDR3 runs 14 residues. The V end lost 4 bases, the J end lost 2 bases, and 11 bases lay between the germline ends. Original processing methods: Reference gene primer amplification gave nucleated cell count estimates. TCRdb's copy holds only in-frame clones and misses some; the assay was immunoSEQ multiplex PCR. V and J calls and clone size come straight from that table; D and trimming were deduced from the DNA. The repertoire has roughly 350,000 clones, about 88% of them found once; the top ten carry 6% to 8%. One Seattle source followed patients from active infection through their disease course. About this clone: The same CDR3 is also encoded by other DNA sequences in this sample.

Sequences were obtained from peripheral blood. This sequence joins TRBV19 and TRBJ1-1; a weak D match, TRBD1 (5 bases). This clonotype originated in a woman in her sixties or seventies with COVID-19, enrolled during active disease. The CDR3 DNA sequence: TGTGCCAGTAGTAACCGCCAGGGAAACACTGAAGCTTTCTTT. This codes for CASSNRQGNTEAFF.